The source of this TCR beta chain is a study of CD8 T cells in Susac syndrome. Regarding the study as a whole: As the study acknowledged, the number of individuals in its TCR sequencing and HLA analysis was relatively small.

RNA totalling about 0.45 to 1 ug underwent reverse transcription with random hexamers. The TCR beta CDR3 was amplified by immunoSEQ multiplex PCR across 54 Vbeta, 13 Jbeta. TCRdb reanalysed the immunoSEQ multiplex PCR reads using MiXCR and keeps one entry per CDR3 protein. The table shows 300,000 to 350,000 distinct CDR3 sequences, with approximately 90% occurring only once. The patients serving as multiple sclerosis controls were treatment-naive. They had stable or active relapsing-remitting disease and fulfilled revised McDonald criteria. FACS enriched CD8+ TEMRA cells, while bulk CD8+ and CD4+ were negatively isolated. On this clonotype itself: The antigen is not known.

This TCR was sampled from a human donor with multiple sclerosis. Sequencing was carried out using CD4+ T cells from PBMCs.

CDR3 DNA sequence: TGTGCCAGCAGTTACCCAACCGGGTCCCTCGGGGCCTATAGCAATCAGCCCCAGCATTTT. This codes for CASSYPTGSLGAYSNQPQHF. The chain carries TRBV6-5 and TRBJ1-5, with D perhaps TRBD1 (5 bases). Germline V lookup: CDR1 MNHEY, CDR2 SVGAGI. The CDR3 consists of 20 residues. V was cut by 2 bases and J by 0 bases, with 23 bases left in between.